This is a list of T cell receptor beta chains from one sample in a study of blood T cell repertoires in COVID-19. The method was immunoSEQ multiplex PCR; TCRdb's version includes in-frame clones alone and lacks a portion of them. The data show some 100,000 clones, over 75% seen once. The material sequenced was peripheral blood. These receptor sequences come from a woman aged 55-69 years with acute or convalescent COVID-19. The CDR3 runs from the conserved cysteine through the conserved F or W. D genes are given only for firm matches. Size values are once, few and many counts, or a class for expanded clones, and some rows have none.

>-|TRBJ1-1|TRBV18|-
TGTGCCAGCTCACCCCGAGAAACAGGGACCGGCACTGAAGCTTTCTTT
CASSPRETGTGTEAFF
>-|TRBJ2-1|TRBV9|TRBD1
TGTGCCAGCAGCGTAGGGGACAGGGGGTATGAGCAGTTCTTC
CASSVGDRGYEQFF
>-|TRBJ2-7|TRBV3-1/TRBV3-2|TRBD2
TGTGCCAGCAGCCCCCCGGGACTAGCGGGAGAGCAGTACTTC
CASSPPGLAGEQYF
>-|TRBJ2-1|TRBV9|TRBD2
TGTGCCAGCACTCCCAGCCCGCTAGCGGGAGGTGAGCAGTTCTTC
CASTPSPLAGGEQFF
>-|TRBJ2-1|TRBV27|TRBD2
TGTGCCAGCAGTTCGAAAGCCGGACTAGCTGTTGATGAGCAGTTCTTC
CASSSKAGLAVDEQFF
>-|TRBJ2-2|TRBV12-3/TRBV12-4|-
TGTGCCACTCGACTTCTCACCGGGGAGCTGTTTTTT
CATRLLTGELFF
>-|TRBJ2-1|TRBV24-1|-
TGTGCCACCAGTGTAGGAGATGAGCAGTTCTTC
CATSVGDEQFF
>-|TRBJ2-1|TRBV5-4|TRBD1
TGTGCCAGCAGACGACAGGGGTGGAATGAGCAGTTCTTC
CASRRQGWNEQFF
>-|TRBJ2-7|TRBV19|TRBD2
TGTGCCAGTAGTACTCAAGCGGGACCGCCCTACGAGCAGTACTTC
CASSTQAGPPYEQYF
>-|TRBJ2-1|TRBV28|-
TGTGCCAGCAGTTCGATTCGGGGGATCTCCTACAATGAGCAGTTCTTC
CASSSIRGISYNEQFF
>-|TRBJ1-6|TRBV27|-
TGTGCCAGCAGTCCCCCGGGGGGGCGGAATTCACCCCTCCACTTT
CASSPPGGRNSPLHF
>once|TRBJ1-4|TRBV3-1/TRBV3-2|-
TGTGCCAGCAGCCAACCTGGACAGAGGGAAAAACTGTTTTTT
CASSQPGQREKLFF
>-|TRBJ2-5|TRBV3-1/TRBV3-2|TRBD1
TGTGCCAGCAGCCGCAGGACAGGGGGTCAAGAGACCCAGTACTTC
CASSRRTGGQETQYF
>-|TRBJ2-1|TRBV28|-
TGTGCCAGCGTCGGGAGTAGGTACAATGAGCAGTTCTTC
CASVGSRYNEQFF
>-|TRBJ1-6|TRBV28|-
TGTGCCAGCAGTCCGGGGAGGAATTCACCCCTCCACTTT
CASSPGRNSPLHF
>-|TRBJ2-1|TRBV24-1|-
TGTGCCACCAGTGAACGGGGAAGGGACAATGAGCAGTTCTTC
CATSERGRDNEQFF
>few|TRBJ1-2|TRBV18|-
TGTGCCAGCTCACCATCAGGATATGGCTACACCTTC
CASSPSGYGYTF
>-|TRBJ1-1|TRBV18|TRBD1
TGTGCCAGCTCACCACTAGACAGGGGTACTGAAGCTTTCTTT
CASSPLDRGTEAFF
>-|TRBJ2-3|TRBV24-1|-
TGTGCCACCAGTGATTTGTCCGGGATTGGTACGCAGTATTTT
CATSDLSGIGTQYF
>-|TRBJ2-3|TRBV7-6|-
TGTGCCAGCAGCTTCACAGCCACCGGGGGAGATACGCAGTATTTT
CASSFTATGGDTQYF
>once|TRBJ2-7|TRBV5-8|TRBD2
TGTGCCAGCAGCTTGGGACTAGCGGGAGGAACCCACGAGCAGTACTTC
CASSLGLAGGTHEQYF
>-|TRBJ2-1|TRBV28|TRBD2
TGTGCCAGCAGTTTCAGCCCTAGCGGGAGAGAGCAGTTCTTC
CASSFSPSGREQFF
>-|TRBJ2-7|TRBV28|-
TGTGCCAGCAGTTCGGACAGCATAACCGAGCAGTACTTC
CASSSDSITEQYF
>-|TRBJ1-5|TRBV2|-
TGTGCCAGCAGTAACTTGAAAGGGGGGCCCCAGCATTTT
CASSNLKGGPQHF
>-|TRBJ1-6|TRBV28|TRBD1
TGTGCCAGCAGTTGGGGGGACAGGGTGAATTCACCCCTCCACTTT
CASSWGDRVNSPLHF
>-|TRBJ1-2|TRBV2|-
TGTGCCAGCAGTGTCCAGGGGCAGGAGGGCTACACCTTC
CASSVQGQEGYTF
>once|TRBJ2-3|TRBV7-3|TRBD2
TGTGCCAGCAGCTCTCAACTAGCGGGAGGCACAGATACGCAGTATTTT
CASSSQLAGGTDTQYF
>many|TRBJ2-1|TRBV28|TRBD2
TGTGCCAGCAGTTTAATAGGACTAGCGGGACGGGGGACCCCCAATGAGCAGTTCTTC
CASSLIGLAGRGTPNEQFF
>-|TRBJ2-7|TRBV28|-
TGTGCCAGCAGTCGAGTGGACATTTCCTACGAGCAGTACTTC
CASSRVDISYEQYF
>-|TRBJ1-1|TRBV4-1|-
TGCGCCAGCAGCCAAGATGGGGGCCGCCCTGAAGCTTTCTTT
CASSQDGGRPEAFF
>-|TRBJ1-1|TRBV29-1|TRBD1
TGCAGCGTCCCGGGACAGGGCGGTCTTGAAGCTTTCTTT
CSVPGQGGLEAFF
>-|TRBJ2-1|TRBV28|-
TGTGCCAGCACCCCTTGGGACACGGGGTCCAATGAGCAGTTCTTC
CASTPWDTGSNEQFF
>-|TRBJ2-5|TRBV6-5|-
TGTGCCAGCAGCCCCGCAGGGGAAGAGACCCAGTACTTC
CASSPAGEETQYF
>few|TRBJ1-1|TRBV30|-
TGTGCCTGGAGTGTACGAGTGAACACTGAAGCTTTCTTT
CAWSVRVNTEAFF
>-|TRBJ2-2|TRBV24-1|-
TGTGCCACCAGTGATTTGCGGGCAGGAGGTCGAGCGTCTGATCACACCGGGGAGCTGTTTTTT
CATSDLRAGGRASDHTGELFF
>-|TRBJ2-1|TRBV5-1|-
TGCGCCAGCAGGTCGGGGAATCGGAGGGATGAGCAGTTCTTC
CASRSGNRRDEQFF
>once|TRBJ2-1|TRBV19|TRBD2
TGTGCCAGTAGTATAGAAAGTACTAGCGGGAGAGTCTACAATGAGCAGTTCTTC
CASSIESTSGRVYNEQFF
>-|TRBJ2-2|TRBV4-2|-
TGTGCCAGCAGCCAAGCGGGGACTGGGGTTTACGGGGAGCTGTTTTTT
CASSQAGTGVYGELFF
>-|TRBJ2-1|TRBV7-8|TRBD2
TGTGCCAGCAGCCCCTTGACTAGCGGAAACGTCAATGAGCAGTTCTTC
CASSPLTSGNVNEQFF
>-|TRBJ2-3|TRBV24-1|TRBD2
TGTGCCACCAGTGAAACGGGAGGGGCAGATACGCAGTATTTT
CATSETGGADTQYF
>-|TRBJ1-1|TRBV5-1|TRBD1
TGCGCCAGCAGCCTAAGACAGGGGGCGGACACTGAAGCTTTCTTT
CASSLRQGADTEAFF
>-|TRBJ2-1|TRBV28|TRBD1
TGTGCCAGCAGAAACCGGGACAGGGAAGGTCAGTTCTTC
CASRNRDREGQFF
>-|TRBJ2-5|TRBV11-2|TRBD2
TGTGCCAGCAGCGTGACTAGCGGGAGGGAGACCCAGTACTTC
CASSVTSGRETQYF
>-|TRBJ2-5|TRBV19|-
TGTGCCAGTAGTATAGGCAGGGAAGAGACCCAGTACTTC
CASSIGREETQYF
>-|TRBJ2-3|TRBV27|TRBD2
TGTGCCAGCAGTTTACTAGCGGGAGTGGATACGCAGTATTTT
CASSLLAGVDTQYF
>-|TRBJ1-5|TRBV6-2/TRBV6-3|TRBD1
TGTGCCAGCAGTTACACCGGGACAGCTAATCAGCCCCAGCATTTT
CASSYTGTANQPQHF
>-|TRBJ2-4|TRBV27|TRBD2
TGTGCCAGCAGCCGGACTAGCGGGGAGGGGAGATTAAAAAACATTCAGTACTTC
CASSRTSGEGRLKNIQYF
>few|TRBJ1-1|TRBV7-8|-
TGTGCCAGCAGCCCTACGGCTACGGGGAGTGAAGCTTTCTTT
CASSPTATGSEAFF
>-|TRBJ2-1|TRBV5-8|-
TGTGCCAGCAGCTCACAACTAGCCCAATTGGACAATGAGCAGTTCTTC
CASSSQLAQLDNEQFF
>-|TRBJ1-5|TRBV28|-
TGTGCCAGCAGAGGCCAGGGTTATAGCAATCAGCCCCAGCATTTT
CASRGQGYSNQPQHF
>-|TRBJ2-7|TRBV9|TRBD1
TGTGCCAGCAGCGCCCGGACAGGGGGCTACGAGCAGTACTTC
CASSARTGGYEQYF
>-|TRBJ2-2|TRBV21-1|-
TGTGCCAGCAGCCCCGGGACAGGGGCCTTCACCGGGGAGCTGTTTTTT
CASSPGTGAFTGELFF
>-|TRBJ1-1|TRBV28|-
TGTGCCAGCAGTTTAATAACAGAGAACACTGAAGCTTTCTTT
CASSLITENTEAFF